The next 30 T cell receptor beta chains were all read from a single sample in a study of beta chain features in type 1 diabetes. Whole-study findings and limits: There was a moderate but significant shortening of TCRB CDR3s in all four CD4+ subsets of Type 1 diabetes patients.

The isolated RNA, all of it, was reverse transcribed, so expressed TCRB transcripts were what got sequenced. Assay used: immunoSEQ multiplex PCR; TCRdb lists only in-frame clones, some missing. The sample lists tens of thousands of clones; 50% to 70% were seen once. These receptors have no identified antigens. The specimen sequenced was stem cell memory CD4+ T cells from blood. Receptors were obtained from a man between 18 and 35 years old with type 1 diabetes.

This rearrangement joins TRBV28 to TRBJ2-7, with TRBD2 matching 15 bases. CDR3 length: 16 residues. Looked up from germline, CDR1 is MDHEN and CDR2 is SYDVKM. Unmatched junction bases numbered 8, after V lost 8 bases and J lost 3 bases. The CDR3 nucleotides are TGTGCCAGCTATGGACTAGCGGGAGGGCTCGGCTACGAGCAGTACTTC. The encoded protein is CASYGLAGGLGYEQYF.

The J gene is TRBJ2-7, the V gene TRBV10-3; unclear D gene. This CDR3 has 13 amino acids. Trimming pared 3 bases from V and 2 bases from J, leaving 8 bases between. The germline V gene has CDR1 ENHRY and CDR2 SYGVKD. The chain's CDR3 is CAISEGATYEQYF. The CDR3 DNA is TGTGCCATCAGTGAAGGAGCCACCTACGAGCAGTACTTC.

V usage is TRBV7-2 and J usage is TRBJ2-5; perhaps TRBD1 as D (5 bases). This CDR3 has 14 amino acids. CDR1 is SGHTA, CDR2 FQGNSA, per germline. The V and J ends lost 5 bases and 5 bases respectively, with 15 bases between them. The CDR3, as DNA: TGTGCCAGCAGCCAACGACAGAATTGGGAGACCCAGTACTTC. As protein: CASSQRQNWETQYF.

To note about this clone: A junction end diverges from the germline sequence, so it may reflect a read error. The chain recombines TRBV30 with TRBJ2-5, with D hard to call. The CDR3 contains 12 residues. Per germline, CDR1 GTSNPN and CDR2 SVGIG (reference sequence). CDR3 protein: CAWSLTAGSGDF. CDR3 in DNA: TGTGCCTGGAGCCTAACCGCCGGATCTGGAGACTTC.

The rearrangement uses TRBV20-1 and TRBJ2-7, with D unresolved. Germline loops: CDR1 DFQATT, CDR2 SNEGSKA (reference sequence). V was pared by 0 bases and J by 5 bases, with 5 bases between. The CDR3 totals 11 residues. Here the CDR3 reads CSARDNDEQYF. DNA of the CDR3: TGCAGTGCTAGAGACAATGACGAGCAGTACTTC.

The rearrangement links TRBV7-8 to TRBJ2-1, with D possibly being TRBD2 (6 bases). CDR1 is SGHVS, CDR2 FQNEAQ, per germline. V lost 5 bases and J lost 8, with 19 bases in between. This CDR3 has 15 amino acids. As DNA, the CDR3 is TGTGCCAGCAGCCTCCGGGACTTCCAACTTCATGAGCAGTTCTTC. It is translated as CASSLRDFQLHEQFF.

This clone came up a few times. The V call is TRBV28, the J call TRBJ2-1, with D possibly being TRBD2 (6 bases). The CDR3 spans 13 residues. V lost 3 bases and J 16 bases, leaving 19 bases between the germline ends. CDR1 and CDR2 (germline): MDHEN, SYDVKM. This chain's CDR3 is CASSLLAKGLPFF. Here the CDR3 DNA reads TGTGCCAGCAGTTTGCTAGCGAAGGGGTTGCCATTCTTC.

The rearrangement uses TRBV9 and TRBJ1-2; D not resolved. The V and J ends lost 3 bases and 3 bases respectively, with 12 bases between them. This CDR3 has 14 amino acids. Germline V gene data show CDR1 as SGDLS and CDR2 as YYNGEE. CDR3 in DNA: TGTGCCAGCAGCGCGACTAGGTTAGACTATGGCTACACCTTC. It translates to CASSATRLDYGYTF.

J is TRBJ1-2 and V is TRBV5-4, with 9 bases identical to TRBD1. V dropped 2 bases and J dropped 3; count of bases not matched to a gene: 2. The CDR3 runs 14 residues. CDR1 is SGHNT and CDR2 is YYREEE in the germline V gene (reference sequence). CDR3 loop: CASSLQGADYGYTF. For the CDR3, the DNA is TGTGCCAGCAGCTTACAGGGGGCGGACTATGGCTACACCTTC.

This clone was counted between two and nine times. V usage is TRBV7-9 and J usage is TRBJ2-1; D not certain. The CDR3 is made up of 14 amino acids. V lost 5 bases to trimming and J lost 0 bases, with 8 bases between them. Germline CDR1 is SEHNR and CDR2 is FQNEAQ (reference sequence). CDR3 in DNA: TGTGCCAGCAGCCGGGTGGGCTCCTACAATGAGCAGTTCTTC. This gives the protein CASSRVGSYNEQFF.

This chain links TRBV4-2 with TRBJ2-1, with 7 bases that match TRBD2. CDR1 is LGHNA and CDR2 is YNFKEQ in the germline V gene. The CDR3 contains 18 residues. V lost 0 bases, J lost 0 bases, and 8 bases stayed unmatched. The CDR3 bases are TGTGCCAGCAGCCAAGAGGCTAGCGGCACTAGCTCCTACAATGAGCAGTTCTTC. Translating it yields CASSQEASGTSSYNEQFF.

This clone was recorded only once. The V and J genes are TRBV11-2 and TRBJ1-1; 10 positions agree with TRBD1. The CDR3 loop spans 16 amino acids. The trim removed 5 bases at V and 5 bases at J, leaving 11 bases unmatched. The germline CDR1 and CDR2 sequences are SGHAT and FQNNGV. The CDR3 region has the DNA TGTGCCAGCAGCCCCCGCCTTCAGGACAGGGGGACTGAAGCTTTCTTT. This gives the protein CASSPRLQDRGTEAFF.

V and J are TRBV4-2 and TRBJ1-6; 9 bases align to TRBD1. The CDR3 length is 16 residues. Germline values: CDR1 LGHNA, CDR2 YNFKEQ. V gave up 0 bases and J gave up 10 bases; unmatched junction bases: 7. The CDR3 spells CASSQDMGQGNSPLHF. CDR3 bases: TGTGCCAGCAGCCAAGACATGGGACAGGGAAACTCACCCCTCCACTTT.

CDR3 protein: CASSSTHDRQGQPQHF. The DNA for the CDR3 is TGTGCCAGCAGTTCGACCCACGACAGGCAGGGACAGCCCCAGCATTTT. This sequence joins TRBV27 and TRBJ1-5, with D possibly TRBD1 on 6 matching bases. V was trimmed by 4 bases and J by 7 bases, leaving 20 bases between them. CDR3 length: 16 amino acids. CDR1 and CDR2 (germline): MNHEY, SMNVEV (reference sequence).

This chain links TRBV2 with TRBJ2-1, with TRBD2 matching 8 bases. The CDR3 covers 16 residues. Per the germline V gene, CDR1 is SNHLY and CDR2 is FYNNEI. CDR3 amino acids: CGCGGPLPSSYNEQFF. CDR3 coding DNA: TGTGGATGCGGGGGGCCCCTTCCTAGCTCCTACAATGAGCAGTTCTTC. Combining the CDR3 with reference TRBV2 and TRBJ2-1 gives the whole variable domain EPEVTQTPSHQVTQMGQEVILRCVPISNHLYFYWYRQILGQKVEFLVSFYNNEISEKSEIFDDQFSVERPDGSNFTLKIRSTKLEDSAMYFCGCGGPLPSSYNEQFFGPGTRLTVL.

The chain couples TRBV30 to TRBJ1-6; the D is unclear. Germline CDR1 and CDR2: GTSNPN and SVGIG (reference sequence). The CDR3 runs to 14 residues. The V and J ends lost 2 bases and 7 bases respectively, with 12 bases between them. This CDR3 is CAWSTNSRNSPLHF. The DNA for the CDR3 is TGTGCCTGGAGTACCAACAGCAGAAATTCACCCCTCCACTTT.

This clone was observed a few times. This rearrangement joins TRBV7-2 to TRBJ1-3; unclear D gene. CDR1 is SGHTA and CDR2 is FQGNSA in the germline V gene. V gave up 3 bases and J gave up 0 bases, with 9 bases separating them. CDR3 length equals 15 residues. Here the CDR3 reads CASSLGAFSGNTIYF. CDR3 DNA sequence: TGTGCCAGCAGCTTGGGCGCTTTCTCTGGAAACACCATATATTTT.

The chain uses TRBV2 and TRBJ2-7, with 11 bases matching TRBD2. The germline gives CDR1 SNHLY, CDR2 FYNNEI. V lost 5 bases and J lost 6; bases outside the gene matches: 12. The CDR3 consists of 16 residues. In nucleotides, the CDR3 is TGTGCCAGCAGTCCCAGTCCGGCTAGCGGGGGGCCCGAGCAGTACTTC. Translating it yields CASSPSPASGGPEQYF. Full variable domain (outside the CDR3, taken from reference TRBV2 and TRBJ2-7): EPEVTQTPSHQVTQMGQEVILRCVPISNHLYFYWYRQILGQKVEFLVSFYNNEISEKSEIFDDQFSVERPDGSNFTLKIRSTKLEDSAMYFCASSPSPASGGPEQYFGPGTRLTVT.

This clone was found a few times. This chain uses TRBV5-6 with TRBJ2-3; 9 nucleotides match TRBD1. The J segment lost 5 bases and the V segment lost 3 bases, leaving 4 bases of the junction unmatched. The CDR3 contains 14 residues. From germline, CDR1 is SGHDT and CDR2 YYEEEE. CDR3 DNA: TGTGCCAGCAGCTCTCCGGGACAGGGAGATACGCAGTATTTT. It specifies CASSSPGQGDTQYF.

The chain combines TRBV19 with TRBJ1-5; D is unclear. CDR3 size: 16 residues. V was trimmed by 5 bases and J by 0 bases, leaving 14 bases between them. Germline V gene lookup returns CDR1 LNHDA and CDR2 SQIVND (reference sequence). This CDR3 reads CASSARPGYSNQPQHF. The CDR3 nucleotides read TGTGCCAGTAGTGCAAGGCCAGGTTATAGCAATCAGCCCCAGCATTTT.

The chain recombines TRBV28 with TRBJ2-1, with D hard to call. The germline V gene encodes CDR1 MDHEN and CDR2 SYDVKM. The CDR3 runs to 15 residues. V was trimmed by 3 bases and J by 4 bases, leaving 13 bases between them. CDR3 coding DNA: TGTGCCAGCAGTTTTTTGTCTGAGCCTTACAATGAGCAGTTCTTC. Protein product: CASSFLSEPYNEQFF.

A few counts support this clone. The rearrangement links TRBV29-1 to TRBJ2-1, with 10 bases matching TRBD2. V lost 4 bases and J lost 9; bases outside the gene matches: 9. The germline V gene encodes CDR1 SQVTM and CDR2 ANQGSEA. The CDR3 contains 14 residues. CDR3 bases: TGCAGCGTTGGCAGAGCGGGAGGGCAGGGTGAGCAGTTCTTC. Amino acid sequence: CSVGRAGGQGEQFF.

This clone was counted between two and nine times. The chain joins TRBV29-1 to TRBJ2-2; D unresolved. CDR1 and CDR2 (germline): SQVTM, ANQGSEA. CDR3 length: 13 residues. Deletions cut 4 bases from V and 7 bases from J, with 13 bases between. CDR3 sequence (DNA): TGCAGCGTTGTTCGCAGGATGGGCGGGGAGCTGTTTTTT. Its protein is CSVVRRMGGELFF.

This chain links TRBV6-5 with TRBJ2-7; 13 nucleotides agree with TRBD2. Germline loops: CDR1 MNHEY, CDR2 SVGAGI. Trimming removed 5 bases from V and 9 bases from J; junction bases left unmatched: 10. This CDR3 is 15 amino acids long. CDR3 region: CASSATSGRVFSQYF. The DNA for the CDR3 is TGTGCCAGCAGTGCTACTAGCGGGAGGGTATTCTCGCAGTACTTC.

V gene TRBV6-5 combines with J gene TRBJ2-5; TRBD1 matches 8 bases. Per the germline V gene, CDR1 is MNHEY and CDR2 is SVGAGI. After removal of 2 bases from V and 5 bases from J, the junction contained 10 bases not matched to a gene. The CDR3 totals 16 residues. The CDR3 loop is CASSYSAAGGTETQYF. The DNA for the CDR3 is TGTGCCAGCAGTTACAGCGCGGCAGGGGGCACGGAGACCCAGTACTTC.

This clone has just a few counts. The chain recombines TRBV27 with TRBJ2-7; 9 bases fit TRBD1. V shed 6 bases and J 6 bases; nucleotides not matched to a gene: 12. CDR1 and CDR2 from the germline V gene are MNHEY and SMNVEV (reference sequence). The CDR3 spans 15 residues. CDR3 protein: CASSPRWDRAGEQYF. Here the CDR3 DNA reads TGTGCCAGCAGCCCCCGTTGGGACAGGGCGGGCGAGCAGTACTTC.

This clone was found once. The chain recombines TRBV28 with TRBJ1-4; 9 bases fit TRBD1. With V trimmed by 5 bases and J by 1 base, 11 bases remained unmatched. Germline V gene sequence: CDR1 MDHEN, CDR2 SYDVKM. The CDR3 sequence is 18 residues long. The chain's CDR3 is CASSQTGTGFITNEKLFF. In DNA form, the CDR3 reads TGTGCCAGCAGTCAGACCGGGACAGGGTTTATAACTAATGAAAAACTGTTTTTT.

The chain has TRBV18 and TRBJ2-3; a possible D gene is TRBD1 (6 bases). The V end was cut by 6 bases, the J end by 4 bases, with 20 bases between. The CDR3 spans 16 residues. Germline loops: CDR1 KGHSH, CDR2 LQKENI. CDR3 coding DNA: TGTGCCAGCTCCCCCCAAGCGGCAGGGGCGGCAGATACGCAGTATTTT. This sequence encodes CASSPQAAGAADTQYF.

This clone came up a few times. The gene calls are TRBV28 and TRBJ2-7; 7 bases line up with TRBD1. There are 14 residues in the CDR3. The V gene's germline CDR1 is MDHEN and CDR2 SYDVKM. V shed 6 bases, J shed 3 bases, and the junction held 8 bases outside the gene matches. CDR3 bases: TGTGCCAGCAGCTGGACAGGCCCGAACTACGAGCAGTACTTC. As protein: CASSWTGPNYEQYF.

The rearrangement links TRBV6-5 to TRBJ2-2, with TRBD2 matching 7 bases. This CDR3 comprises 15 residues. The V gene's germline CDR1 is MNHEY and CDR2 SVGAGI. With 5 bases clipped from V and 2 bases from J, the junction kept 5 bases outside the gene matches. CDR3 sequence reads: CASSTGLLNTGELFF. The CDR3 coding sequence is TGTGCCAGCAGTACGGGACTACTTAACACCGGGGAGCTGTTTTTT.